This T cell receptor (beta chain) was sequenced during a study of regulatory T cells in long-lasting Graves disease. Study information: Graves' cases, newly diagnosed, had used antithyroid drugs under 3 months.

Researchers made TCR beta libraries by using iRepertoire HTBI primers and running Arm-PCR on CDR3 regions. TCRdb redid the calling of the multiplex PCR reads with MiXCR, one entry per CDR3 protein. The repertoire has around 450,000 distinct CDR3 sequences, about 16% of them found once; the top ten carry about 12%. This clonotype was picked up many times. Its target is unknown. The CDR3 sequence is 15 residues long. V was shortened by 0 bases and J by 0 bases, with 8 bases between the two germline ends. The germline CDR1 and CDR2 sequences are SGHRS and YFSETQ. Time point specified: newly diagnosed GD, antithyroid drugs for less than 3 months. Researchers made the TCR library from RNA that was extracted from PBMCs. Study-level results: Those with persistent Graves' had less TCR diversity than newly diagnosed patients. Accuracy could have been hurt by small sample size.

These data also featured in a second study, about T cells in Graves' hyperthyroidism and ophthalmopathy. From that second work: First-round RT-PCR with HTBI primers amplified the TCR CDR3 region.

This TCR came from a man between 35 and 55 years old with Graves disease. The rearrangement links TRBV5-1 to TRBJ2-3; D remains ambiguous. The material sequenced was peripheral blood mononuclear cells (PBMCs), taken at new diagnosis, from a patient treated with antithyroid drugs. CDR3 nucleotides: TGCGCCAGCAGCTTGGTGGGCAGGAGCACAGATACGCAGTATTTT. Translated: CASSLVGRSTDTQYF. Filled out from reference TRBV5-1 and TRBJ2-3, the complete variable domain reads KAGVTQTPRYLIKTRGQQVTLSCSPISGHRSVSWYQQTPGQGLQFLFEYFSETQRNKGNFPGRFSGRQFSNSRSEMNVSTLELGDSALYLCASSLVGRSTDTQYFGPGTRLTVL.